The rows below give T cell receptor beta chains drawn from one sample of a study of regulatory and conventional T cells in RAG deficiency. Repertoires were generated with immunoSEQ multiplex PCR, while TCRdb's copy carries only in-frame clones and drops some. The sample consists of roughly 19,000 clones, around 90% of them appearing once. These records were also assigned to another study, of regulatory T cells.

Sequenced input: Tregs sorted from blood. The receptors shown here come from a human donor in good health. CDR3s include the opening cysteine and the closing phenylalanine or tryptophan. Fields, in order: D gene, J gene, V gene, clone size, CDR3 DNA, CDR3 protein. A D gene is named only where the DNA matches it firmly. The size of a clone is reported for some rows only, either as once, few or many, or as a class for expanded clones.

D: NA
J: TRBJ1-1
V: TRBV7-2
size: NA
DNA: TGTGCCAGCAGCTTAGTTAGCAGAATGAACACTGAAGCTTTCTTT
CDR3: CASSLVSRMNTEAFF

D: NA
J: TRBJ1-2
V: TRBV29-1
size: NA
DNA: TGCAGCGTTGAATTTGGTAGAGGGGATGGCTACACCTTC
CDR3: CSVEFGRGDGYTF

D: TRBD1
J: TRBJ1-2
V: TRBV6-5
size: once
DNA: TGTGCCAGCAGAAAGGGACAGAACTATGGCTACACCTTC
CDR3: CASRKGQNYGYTF

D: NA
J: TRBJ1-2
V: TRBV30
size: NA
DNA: TGTGCCTGGAGTGTACGGGAGGGGTTTAGCTACACCTTC
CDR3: CAWSVREGFSYTF

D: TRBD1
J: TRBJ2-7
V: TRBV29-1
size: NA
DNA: TGCAGCGTTGAAGACCTAGCCGGGACAGATGCCGAGCAGTACTTC
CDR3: CSVEDLAGTDAEQYF

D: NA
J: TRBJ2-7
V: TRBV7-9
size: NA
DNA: TGTGCCAGCAGCTTAGCTTCGAACGGCTACGAGCAGTACTTC
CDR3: CASSLASNGYEQYF

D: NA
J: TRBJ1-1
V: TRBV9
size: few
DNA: TGTGCCAGCAGCGTAGGTGTGGGGATAGAGGCTGAAGCTTTCTTT
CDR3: CASSVGVGIEAEAFF

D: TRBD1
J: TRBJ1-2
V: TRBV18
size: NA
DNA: TGTGCCAGCTCTCTCGAACAGGGGGCGATAGGCTATGGCTACACCTTC
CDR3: CASSLEQGAIGYGYTF

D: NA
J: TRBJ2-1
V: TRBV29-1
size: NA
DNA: TGCAGCGTTGACCGGATCCACGGTGAGCAGTTCTTC
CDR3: CSVDRIHGEQFF

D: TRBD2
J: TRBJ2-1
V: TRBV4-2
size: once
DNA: TGTGCCAGCAGCCAAGATAGCGGGAGTAGGAATGAGCAGTTCTTC
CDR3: CASSQDSGSRNEQFF

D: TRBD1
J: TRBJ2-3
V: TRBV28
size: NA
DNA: TGTGCCAGCAGTTCCCCTCAGGGGGACGGCACAGATACGCAGTATTTT
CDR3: CASSSPQGDGTDTQYF

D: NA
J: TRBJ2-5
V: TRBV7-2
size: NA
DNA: TGTGCCAGCAGCTCCAGGCTGCGCGAGACCCAGTACTTC
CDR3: CASSSRLRETQYF

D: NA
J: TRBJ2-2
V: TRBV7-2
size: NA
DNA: TGTGCCAGCAGCCCCCAGGGGTTCGGGGAGCTGTTTTTT
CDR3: CASSPQGFGELFF

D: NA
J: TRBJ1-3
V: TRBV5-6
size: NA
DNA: TGTGCCAGCACCCTGGGCGTCGCCAGCTCTGGAAACACCATATATTTT
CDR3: CASTLGVASSGNTIYF

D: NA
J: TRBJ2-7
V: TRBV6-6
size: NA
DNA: TGTGCCAGCAGGACTAGGGGGGGGGCCTACGAGCAGTACTTC
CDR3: CASRTRGGAYEQYF

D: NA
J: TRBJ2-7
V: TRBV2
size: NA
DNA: TGTGCCAGCAGTGAACAGCAGGCAACGGGATCCGAGCAGTACTTC
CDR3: CASSEQQATGSEQYF

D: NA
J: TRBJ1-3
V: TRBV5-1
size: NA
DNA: TGCGCCAGCAGCTTGGAAAGGGTAGACGGAAACACCATATATTTT
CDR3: CASSLERVDGNTIYF

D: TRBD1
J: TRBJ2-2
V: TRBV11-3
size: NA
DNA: TGTGCCAGCAGCTTAGGCCCCGACAGGGGGCGAAACGGGGAGCTGTTTTTT
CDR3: CASSLGPDRGRNGELFF

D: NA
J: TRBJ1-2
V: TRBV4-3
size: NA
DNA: TGCGCCAGCAGCCAAGAGGGGGCAGGGGACTATGGCTACACCTTC
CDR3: CASSQEGAGDYGYTF

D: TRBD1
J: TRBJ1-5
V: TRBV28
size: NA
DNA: TGTGCCAGCAGTGGGACAGGCCCTAGCAATCAGCCCCAGCATTTT
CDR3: CASSGTGPSNQPQHF

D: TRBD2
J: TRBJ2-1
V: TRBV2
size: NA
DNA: TGTGCCAGCAGGTGGGGTACGAGACTAGCGGGGGGCCCCAACGGCAATGAGCAGTTCTTC
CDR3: CASRWGTRLAGGPNGNEQFF

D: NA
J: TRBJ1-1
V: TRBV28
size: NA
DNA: TGTGCCAGCAGTCGGAGTGGGACCATGAACACTGAAGCTTTCTTT
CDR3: CASSRSGTMNTEAFF

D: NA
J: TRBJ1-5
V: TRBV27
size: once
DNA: TGTGCCAGCAGTCCGATAGCGGGGCCCAATCAGCCCCAGCATTTT
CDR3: CASSPIAGPNQPQHF

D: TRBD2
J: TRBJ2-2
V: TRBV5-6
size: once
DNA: TGTGCCAGCAGCGCGGGACTAGCGGGGCATACCGGGGAGCTGTTTTTT
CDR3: CASSAGLAGHTGELFF

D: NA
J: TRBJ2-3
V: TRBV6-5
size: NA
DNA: TGTGCCAGCAGACTATTGACTAGATCAGATACGCAGTATTTT
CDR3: CASRLLTRSDTQYF

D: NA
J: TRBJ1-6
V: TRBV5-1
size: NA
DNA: TGCGCCAGCAGCTCTGACAGTCGGAATTCACCCCTCCACTTT
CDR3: CASSSDSRNSPLHF

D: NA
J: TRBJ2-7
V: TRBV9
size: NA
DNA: TGTGCCAGCAGCGCTGAGGACAGGTCCGCGGGGAGCGAGCAGTACTTC
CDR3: CASSAEDRSAGSEQYF

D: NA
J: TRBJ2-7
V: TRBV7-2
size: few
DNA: TGTGCCAGCAGCTTACATCAAGGCTCCTACGAGCAGTACTTC
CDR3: CASSLHQGSYEQYF

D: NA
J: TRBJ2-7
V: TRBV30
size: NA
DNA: TGTGCCTGGAGTGGGACTCTCTCCTACGAGCAGTACTTC
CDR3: CAWSGTLSYEQYF

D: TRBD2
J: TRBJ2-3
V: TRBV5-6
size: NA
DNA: TGTGCCAGCTTGATGTGGGGCGGGGGAGATACGCAGTATTTT
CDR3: CASLMWGGGDTQYF

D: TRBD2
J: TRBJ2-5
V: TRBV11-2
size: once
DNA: TGTGCCAGCAGCTTAGATGGCGGGGGTGGTGAGACCCAGTACTTC
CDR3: CASSLDGGGGETQYF

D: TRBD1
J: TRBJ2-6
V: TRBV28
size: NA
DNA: TGTGCCAGCAGACCTACAGGGGCCGGGGCCAACGTCCTGACTTTC
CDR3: CASRPTGAGANVLTF

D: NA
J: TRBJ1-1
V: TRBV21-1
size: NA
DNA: TGTGCCAGCAGCAAAGTGAGACAGGTGCACACTGAAGCTTTCTTT
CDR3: CASSKVRQVHTEAFF

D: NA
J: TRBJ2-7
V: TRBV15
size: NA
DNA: TGTGCCACCAGCGTACCGAGGGCGGGGTACTACGAGCAGTACTTC
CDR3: CATSVPRAGYYEQYF

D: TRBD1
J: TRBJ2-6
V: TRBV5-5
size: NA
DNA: TGTGCCAGCAGCAGAGCCGGGACAGGGTACGCTGGGGCCAACGTCCTGACTTTC
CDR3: CASSRAGTGYAGANVLTF

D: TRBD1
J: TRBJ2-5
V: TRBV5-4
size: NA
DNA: TGTGCCAGCAGCGTACAGGGGAGATCTCAAGAGACCCAGTACTTC
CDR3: CASSVQGRSQETQYF

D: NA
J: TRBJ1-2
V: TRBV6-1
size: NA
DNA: TGTGCCAGCAGTGATAAAGGCTATGGCCACACCTTC
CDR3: CASSDKGYGHTF

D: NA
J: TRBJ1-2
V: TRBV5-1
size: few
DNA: TGCGCCAGCAGCTTGGGGGGGCAAGGCTATGGCTACACCTTC
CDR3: CASSLGGQGYGYTF

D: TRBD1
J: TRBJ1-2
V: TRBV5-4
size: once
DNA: TGTGCCAGCAGCTTGGAACGCGGGACAGCCTATGGCTACACCTTC
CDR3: CASSLERGTAYGYTF

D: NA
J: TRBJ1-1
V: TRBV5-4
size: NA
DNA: TGTGCCAGCAGCTTGGAGGACGAGGGAGCTTTCTTT
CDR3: CASSLEDEGAFF

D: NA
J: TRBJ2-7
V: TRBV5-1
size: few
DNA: TGCGCCAGCAGCTTGGTTCCAAGTGGGCCCTACGAGCAGTACTTC
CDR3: CASSLVPSGPYEQYF

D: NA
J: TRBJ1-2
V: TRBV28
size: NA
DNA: TGTGCCAGCAGTTCCTGGGGGGAGGTAGGCTATGGCTACACCTTC
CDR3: CASSSWGEVGYGYTF

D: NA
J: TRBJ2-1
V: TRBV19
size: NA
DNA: TGTGCCAGTAGTATAGGGGACACCTACAATGTGCAGTTCTTC
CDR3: CASSIGDTYNVQFF

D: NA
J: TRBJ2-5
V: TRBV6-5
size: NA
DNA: TGTGCCAGCAGTTCCCCTAGAGGAGAAGAGACCCAGTACTTC
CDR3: CASSSPRGEETQYF

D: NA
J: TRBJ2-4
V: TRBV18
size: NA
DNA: TGTGCCAGCTCACCGATACAAGGGGTGGCCAAAAACATTCAGTACTTC
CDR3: CASSPIQGVAKNIQYF

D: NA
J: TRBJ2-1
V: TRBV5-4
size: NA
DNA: TGTGCCAGCAGCTTGGGAATCTACTCCTACAATGAGCAGTTCTTC
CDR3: CASSLGIYSYNEQFF

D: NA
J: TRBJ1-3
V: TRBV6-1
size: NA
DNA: TGTGCCAGCAGAATAACGGAATCTGGAAACACCATATATTTT
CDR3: CASRITESGNTIYF

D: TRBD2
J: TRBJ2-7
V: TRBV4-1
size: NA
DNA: TGCGCCAGTAGCCAGATAGTAGCGGGGTCCTTCTACGAGCAGTACTTC
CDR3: CASSQIVAGSFYEQYF

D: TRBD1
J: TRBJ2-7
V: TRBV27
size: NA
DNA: TGTGCCAGCAGATCCTCCGGGATCGGGACAGGGCTGTACGAGCAGTACTTC
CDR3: CASRSSGIGTGLYEQYF

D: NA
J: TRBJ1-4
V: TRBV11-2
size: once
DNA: TGTGCCAGCCGTAGTACGCCAACTAATGAAAAACTGTTTTTT
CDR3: CASRSTPTNEKLFF

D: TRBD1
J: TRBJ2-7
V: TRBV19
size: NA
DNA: TGTGCCAGTAGGAGTAGAACCGGGACAGGGCCCTACGAGCAGTACTTC
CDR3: CASRSRTGTGPYEQYF

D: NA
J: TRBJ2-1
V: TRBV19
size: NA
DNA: TGTGCCAGGATAGGGACGAGAGCCTACAATGAGCAGTTCTTC
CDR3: CARIGTRAYNEQFF

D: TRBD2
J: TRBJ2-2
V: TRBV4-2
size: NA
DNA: TGTGCCAGCAGCCAAGGGCGACTAGCGGCGAACACCGGGGAGCTGTTTTTT
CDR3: CASSQGRLAANTGELFF

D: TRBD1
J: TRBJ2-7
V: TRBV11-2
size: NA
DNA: TGTGCCAGCAGTCCGAACAGGGGCGAGCAGTACTTC
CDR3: CASSPNRGEQYF

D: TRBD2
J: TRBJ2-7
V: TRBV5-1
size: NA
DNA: TGCGCCAGCAGCGTGACTAGCGGGAGAGGTTGGGAGCAGTACTTC
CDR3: CASSVTSGRGWEQYF

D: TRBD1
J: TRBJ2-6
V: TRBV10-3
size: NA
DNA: TGTGCCATCAGTGAATTCGGACAGGCGAGCTCTGGGGCCAACGTCCTGACTTTC
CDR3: CAISEFGQASSGANVLTF

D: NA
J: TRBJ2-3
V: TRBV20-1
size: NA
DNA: TGCAGTGCTCCAAAGGGTACGCAGTATTTT
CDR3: CSAPKGTQYF

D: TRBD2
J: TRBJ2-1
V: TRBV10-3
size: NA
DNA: TGTGCCATCGGGACCGGGACTAGCGGATACAATGAGCAGTTCTTC
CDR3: CAIGTGTSGYNEQFF

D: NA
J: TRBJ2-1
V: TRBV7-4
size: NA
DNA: TGTGCCAGCAGCTGGACCCGGGACTCCACCTACAATGAGCAGTTCTTC
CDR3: CASSWTRDSTYNEQFF

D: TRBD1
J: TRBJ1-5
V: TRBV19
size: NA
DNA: TGTGCCAGTAGGACCCCATATGGACAGGCTAGCAATCAGCCCCAGCATTTT
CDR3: CASRTPYGQASNQPQHF